The rows below give T cell receptor beta chains drawn from one sample of a study of blood T cell repertoires in COVID-19. Sequenced by immunoSEQ multiplex PCR; TCRdb stores in-frame clones only, minus some. The sample has roughly 75,000 clones, less than 90% seen once; the top ten hold over 6%. Sequencing was done on a sample of peripheral blood. The receptors stem from a man older than 75 with COVID-19, enrolled during active disease. The CDR3 runs from the conserved cysteine through the conserved F or W. The D gene is left open where the match is weak. Size is stated for part of the rows, as once, few or many counts, or as a class when the clone is expanded.

d_call j_call v_call clone_size cdr3_nt cdr3_aa
TRBD1 TRBJ2-7 TRBV5-1 NA TGCGCCAGCAGCTTGACAGGGGGCTATGGCGAGCAGTACTTC CASSLTGGYGEQYF
NA TRBJ1-4 TRBV28 NA TGTGCCAGCACCACGGGGGATGAAAAACTGTTTTTT CASTTGDEKLFF
NA TRBJ2-2 TRBV5-1 NA TGCGCCAGCAGTGCCGGACAGAACCAAGGAGGGGAGCTGTTTTTT CASSAGQNQGGELFF
TRBD2 TRBJ2-5 TRBV5-4 NA TGTGCCAGCAGGGTAGCGGGTGGCCAAGAGACCCAGTACTTC CASRVAGGQETQYF
NA TRBJ1-2 TRBV7-8 NA TGTGCCAGCAGCTTAGAAGCAGGCCTCTATGGCTACACCTTC CASSLEAGLYGYTF
NA TRBJ1-2 TRBV5-1 NA TGCGCCAGCAGCAGTTCCACAGGAGAGTATGGCTACACCTTC CASSSSTGEYGYTF
NA TRBJ1-2 TRBV12-3/TRBV12-4 NA TGTGCCAGCAGTTTCGGGTCCGGCTATGGCTACACCTTC CASSFGSGYGYTF
TRBD1 TRBJ2-3 TRBV27 NA TGTGCCAGCAGGAGGCAGGACAGGCTTACCACAGATACGCAGTATTTT CASRRQDRLTTDTQYF
NA TRBJ1-1 TRBV25-1 NA TGTGCCAGCAGTGAATATGGCAGGAACACTGAAGCTTTCTTT CASSEYGRNTEAFF
NA TRBJ2-1 TRBV18 NA TGTGCCAGCTCATCGACGGGTTACAATGAGCAGTTCTTC CASSSTGYNEQFF
TRBD1 TRBJ1-3 TRBV28 NA TGTGCCAGCAGTAGACTGACAGGGGGTTTCGGAAACACCATATATTTT CASSRLTGGFGNTIYF
NA TRBJ1-1 TRBV6-1 NA TGTGCCAGCAGTGAAAACGCAGGCCCCGGGGGAGCTTTCTTT CASSENAGPGGAFF
TRBD1 TRBJ2-7 TRBV2 NA TGTGCCAGCAGTAACCGGGACAGGGACGACGAGCAGTACTTC CASSNRDRDDEQYF
NA TRBJ2-5 TRBV9 once TGTGCCAGCAGCGTAGACCCAGGGGCCGGGGAGACCCAGTACTTC CASSVDPGAGETQYF
NA TRBJ1-2 TRBV7-2 NA TGTGCCAGCAGCTCCGAAACAGGGAACCGCCGCTACACCTTC CASSSETGNRRYTF
TRBD1 TRBJ1-2 TRBV19 once TGTGCCAGTAGTATTTCAGGACAGGGTAACTATGGCTACACCTTC CASSISGQGNYGYTF
NA TRBJ1-3 TRBV18 NA TGTGCCAGCTCACCACCGGAATACAGGGAGGGAAACACCATATATTTT CASSPPEYREGNTIYF
NA TRBJ1-5 TRBV12-5 NA TGTGCTAGTGGTTTTGTTGGCAGGGGCAATCAGCCCCAGCATTTT CASGFVGRGNQPQHF
TRBD1 TRBJ1-2 TRBV3-1/TRBV3-2 NA TGTGCCAGCAGCCATCTGGACAGGGGAGATCAGGGCTACACCTTC CASSHLDRGDQGYTF
TRBD1 TRBJ2-2 TRBV10-3 NA TGTGCCATCAGTGAGTCAGGACAGGCCGCCGGGGAGCTGTTTTTT CAISESGQAAGELFF
NA TRBJ2-7 TRBV2 NA TGTGCCAGCAGCCGGACAGCAAGCTCCTACGAGCAGTACTTC CASSRTASSYEQYF
NA TRBJ2-5 TRBV5-1 once TGCGCCAGCAGCTTGGAGAGGGCTCAAGAGACCCAGTACTTC CASSLERAQETQYF
NA TRBJ1-2 TRBV18 NA TGTGCCAGCTCACCACCGGCTAACAGGCGATATGGCTACACCTTC CASSPPANRRYGYTF